This T cell receptor (beta chain) was obtained from a study of cytomegalovirus exposure and HLA in healthy donors. Study-wide points: Donors were assumed by presence/absence analyses to have roughly uniform sequencing depth. Rates of TCR association differed by HLA locus in a later analysis, with DRB1 highest and HLA-C lowest. Researchers reported in a later analysis that common viral pathogens appeared linked to several top clusters.

Germline V lookup: CDR1 SGHDT, CDR2 YYEEEE. V lost 2 bases and J lost 2; bases outside the gene matches: 5. The CDR3 is made up of 16 amino acids. Note on this clone: Its specificity is unknown.

The PCR contained 60 Vbeta and 13 Jbeta primers. The assay was immunoSEQ multiplex PCR, and TCRdb's table has in-frame clones only and misses some. The sample records about 140,000 clones, about 84% being singletons. What was sequenced was PBMCs. The TCR was taken from a woman aged 18-30 years in good health and CMV-seropositive. The gene calls are TRBV5-6 and TRBJ2-4, with 9 bases fitting TRBD2. This CDR3 reads CASSLVRGGTKNIQYF. The CDR3 DNA follows: TGTGCCAGCAGCTTAGTGCGGGGGGGGACCAAAAACATTCAGTACTTC.